These 31 T cell receptor beta chains came from one sample sequenced in a study of cytomegalovirus exposure and HLA in healthy donors. Use of 60 Vbeta and 13 Jbeta primers characterized the PCR. Sequencing was performed with immunoSEQ multiplex PCR; in TCRdb, only in-frame clones are kept and a portion is missing. The sample consists of nearly 300,000 clones, about nine tenths of them appearing once. Sequenced sample: PBMCs. The receptors here all came from a man between 35 and 55 years old in good health and CMV-seropositive.

Notes on this clone: An end of the junction differs from the germline gene, which may be a read error. The same CDR3 arises from other DNA sequences in this sample as well. The chain employs TRBV6-6 and TRBJ1-2; TRBD1 matches at 7 bases. Looked up from germline, CDR1 is MNHNY and CDR2 is SVGAGI (reference sequence). The CDR3 consists of 12 residues. The CDR3 spells CASTPTGNGYTF. CDR3 DNA: TGTGCCAGCACCCCGACAGGGAATGGCTACACCTTT.

This chain links TRBV27 with TRBJ2-7; tentatively, D is TRBD1 (5 bases). The ends were cut back, 5 bases at V and 3 bases at J, with 14 bases in the middle. In germline, CDR1 is MNHEY, CDR2 SMNVEV (reference sequence). The length of the CDR3 is 14 residues. CDR3 DNA: TGTGCCAGCAGTGGGGTAGCAGGGATCTACGAGCAGTACTTC. Translating it yields CASSGVAGIYEQYF.

This chain links TRBV6-1 with TRBJ1-1, with a possible D match to TRBD1 (6 bases). The length of the CDR3 is 12 residues. Germline lookup yields CDR1 MNHNS and CDR2 SASEGT. Trimming removed 6 bases from V and 1 base from J, with 6 bases in between. The CDR3 here is CASRGGNTEAFF. The DNA of the CDR3 is TGTGCCAGCAGAGGGGGGAACACTGAAGCTTTCTTT.

This chain connects TRBV2 to TRBJ1-2; 9 bases are shared with TRBD1. Trimming took 5 bases from V and 6 from J; bases not matched to a gene: 1. The CDR3 is 12 amino acids. Germline V lookup: CDR1 SNHLY, CDR2 FYNNEI. The CDR3 is CASSTGGHGYTF. The CDR3 DNA reads TGTGCCAGCAGTACAGGGGGCCATGGCTACACCTTC.

This chain links TRBV4-1 with TRBJ2-7; D is ambiguous. This CDR3 spans 11 amino acids. Germline V gene lookup returns CDR1 MGHRA and CDR2 YSYEKL. The V end was cut by 3 bases, the J end by 7 bases, with 7 bases between. The CDR3 spells CASSHRREQYF. CDR3 bases: TGCGCCAGCAGCCACCGGCGGGAGCAGTACTTC.

This clone was observed a few times. The chain is built from TRBV5-1 and TRBJ2-3, with 9 bases that match TRBD1. Germline lookup yields CDR1 SGHRS and CDR2 YFSETQ. The CDR3 totals 15 residues. J gave up 0 bases and V 3 bases, and 2 bases lay outside the gene matches. The CDR3 here is CASSWDRASTDTQYF. The DNA of the CDR3 is TGCGCCAGCAGCTGGGACAGGGCTAGCACAGATACGCAGTATTTT.

The CDR3 region is CASATDRAFYQETQYF. CDR3 DNA: TGTGCTAGTGCCACCGACAGGGCCTTCTACCAAGAGACCCAGTACTTC. The gene calls are TRBV12-5 and TRBJ2-5; 7 bases are a match to TRBD1. J was trimmed by 0 bases and V by 7 bases; bases with no gene match: 11. This CDR3 is built from 16 residues. Germline lookup yields CDR1 LGHNT and CDR2 FRNRAP.

The rearrangement links TRBV11-3 to TRBJ1-1; a possible D gene is TRBD1 (6 bases). V lost 1 base, J lost 6 bases, and 15 bases lay in between. From germline, CDR1 is SGHNT and CDR2 YENEEA. This CDR3 is built from 15 residues. This chain's CDR3 is CASSLGGGQDAEAFF. The CDR3 coding sequence is TGTGCCAGCAGCTTAGGAGGGGGTCAGGACGCTGAAGCTTTCTTT.

The chain joins TRBV11-3 to TRBJ2-5; D is possibly TRBD2 (5 bases). Germline assignment: CDR1 SGHNT and CDR2 YENEEA. CDR3 length: 15 residues. Trimming removed 1 base at V and 3 bases at J, with 12 bases between. The CDR3 is CASSLVRTGKETQYF. CDR3 bases: TGTGCCAGCAGCTTAGTTCGGACCGGGAAAGAGACCCAGTACTTC.

This chain joins TRBV5-1 and TRBJ2-1; 11 nucleotides match TRBD2. Germline values: CDR1 SGHRS, CDR2 YFSETQ. The CDR3 extends over 17 amino acids. V dropped 3 bases and J dropped 3; count of bases not matched to a gene: 8. CDR3 coding DNA: TGCGCCAGCAGCTACGCGATAGCGGGAGGGGGCTACAATGAGCAGTTCTTC. Protein: CASSYAIAGGGYNEQFF.

With regard to this clone: The sample has other DNA sequences that encode this CDR3 too. The gene calls are TRBV6-5 and TRBJ2-5; D may be TRBD2 (7 bases). CDR3 length equals 14 residues. Trimming left V 0 bases short and J 5 bases short, with 10 bases between. CDR1 and CDR2 from the germline V gene are MNHEY and SVGAGI. DNA of the CDR3: TGTGCCAGCAGTTACTCCGGGGGGCGGGAGACCCAGTACTTC. It yields the protein CASSYSGGRETQYF.

The V and J genes are TRBV28 and TRBJ1-1; D unclear. Looked up from germline, CDR1 is MDHEN and CDR2 is SYDVKM. V lost 3 bases, J lost 6 bases, and 14 bases lay in between. The CDR3 has 14 amino acids. The CDR3 DNA sequence: TGTGCCAGCAGTTTGGGCAGCCTCGGGGCTGAAGCTTTCTTT. It encodes CASSLGSLGAEAFF.

This chain joins TRBV29-1 and TRBJ1-3; D not resolved. V lost 7 bases to trimming and J lost 1 base, with 14 bases between them. The CDR3 sequence is 14 residues long. Germline V gene lookup returns CDR1 SQVTM and CDR2 ANQGSEA. DNA of the CDR3: TGCAGCGCCACCGCGGCCTCTTCTGGAAACACCATATATTTT. This codes for CSATAASSGNTIYF. The whole variable domain, filled in from reference TRBV29-1 and TRBJ1-3, reads SAVISQKPSRDICQRGTSLTIQCQVDSQVTMMFWYRQQPGQSLTLIATANQGSEATYESGFVIDKFPISRPNLTFSTLTVSNMSPEDSSIYLCSATAASSGNTIYFGEGSWLTVV.

The chain links TRBV4-3 to TRBJ2-2; possible D gene TRBD1, 6 bases. The CDR3 loop spans 14 amino acids. V was pared by 3 bases and J by 6 bases, with 11 bases between. The germline CDR1 and CDR2 sequences are LGHNA and YSLEER. The CDR3: CASSQLTGSGELFF. In DNA, the CDR3 is TGCGCCAGCAGCCAGCTTACAGGGTCCGGGGAGCTGTTTTTT.

A single count supports this clone. The chain carries TRBV6-5 and TRBJ1-3, with D possibly matching TRBD1 (6 bases). The V gene lost 2 bases and the J gene lost 4 bases, with 6 bases spanning the gap. CDR3 size: 13 residues. Germline-derived CDR1 and CDR2 are MNHEY and SVGAGI. The CDR3 loop reads CASSYRGGNTIYF. DNA of the CDR3: TGTGCCAGCAGTTACAGGGGGGGAAACACCATATATTTT.

The chain is built from TRBV11-2 and TRBJ2-4; TRBD1 matches 7 bases. Germline CDR1 SGHAT, CDR2 FQNNGV. The ends lost 5 bases at V and 1 base at J; junction bases unmatched: 8. The CDR3 extends over 16 amino acids. In nucleotides, the CDR3 is TGTGCCAGCAGCCTGCAGGGGGAAGTTGCCAAAAACATTCAGTACTTC. Protein: CASSLQGEVAKNIQYF.

The chain is built from TRBV19 and TRBJ2-7; 9 positions match TRBD1. CDR1 is LNHDA and CDR2 is SQIVND in the germline V gene (reference sequence). The ends lost 3 bases at V and 4 bases at J; junction bases unmatched: 4. The CDR3 spans 14 residues. This chain's CDR3 is CASSMGTGIYEQYF. CDR3 nucleotide sequence: TGTGCCAGTAGTATGGGGACAGGGATATACGAGCAGTACTTC. The full variable domain, in which reference TRBV19 and TRBJ2-7 provide the parts outside the CDR3, is DGGITQSPKYLFRKEGQNVTLSCEQNLNHDAMYWYRQDPGQGLRLIYYSQIVNDFQKGDIAEGYSVSREKKESFPLTVTSAQKNPTAFYLCASSMGTGIYEQYFGPGTRLTVT.

Worth noting for this clone: The same CDR3 arises from other DNA sequences in this sample as well. The V and J genes are TRBV7-3 and TRBJ2-2; D uncertain. CDR1 is SGHTA and CDR2 is FQGTGA in the germline V gene. This CDR3 contains 13 residues. V lost 2 bases, J lost 3 bases, and 4 bases lay in between. This CDR3 is CASSLSYTGELFF. The CDR3 coding sequence is TGTGCCAGCAGCTTATCATACACCGGGGAGCTGTTTTTT.

The chain recombines TRBV27 with TRBJ2-1; unclear D gene. Germline CDR1 and CDR2: MNHEY and SMNVEV (reference sequence). This CDR3 spans 14 amino acids. Trimming took 10 bases from V and 0 from J, leaving 13 bases between them. This CDR3 reads CATESLSSYNEQFF. The CDR3 nucleotides are TGTGCCACGGAGTCCTTAAGCTCCTACAATGAGCAGTTCTTC.

The DNA for the CDR3 is TGTGCCAGTAGTATAGAGCAGGGCCCCACAGATACGCAGTATTTT. This gives the protein CASSIEQGPTDTQYF. This chain uses TRBV19 with TRBJ2-3, with D possibly matching TRBD1 (5 bases). V lost 0 bases, J lost 2 bases, and 9 bases lay in between. The V gene's germline CDR1 is LNHDA and CDR2 SQIVND (reference sequence). This CDR3 is 15 amino acids long.

V and J are TRBV4-3 and TRBJ2-5; perhaps TRBD2 as D (5 bases). The CDR3 is 15 residues long. Trimming shortened V by 1 base and J by 0 bases, and 9 bases separated the two germline ends. Germline CDR1 LGHNA, CDR2 YSLEER. Here the CDR3 reads CASSQASGNQETQYF. The DNA for the CDR3 is TGCGCCAGCAGCCAAGCTTCCGGGAACCAAGAGACCCAGTACTTC.

The gene calls are TRBV28 and TRBJ1-2; D gene ambiguous. The V gene's germline CDR1 is MDHEN and CDR2 SYDVKM. There are 14 residues in the CDR3. The germline V and J ends were trimmed by 6 bases and 3 bases, with 14 bases remaining between them. The CDR3 loop reads CASSLGPDYYGYTF. CDR3 coding DNA: TGTGCCAGCAGCCTAGGTCCCGATTACTATGGCTACACCTTC.

The chain employs TRBV14 and TRBJ1-2; perhaps TRBD1 as D (5 bases). The CDR3 sequence is 17 residues long. V was cut by 0 bases and J by 6 bases, with 20 bases left in between. Germline values: CDR1 SGHDN, CDR2 FVKESK. CDR3 coding DNA: TGTGCCAGCAGCCAAGAATTAACAGGAGCAGTTGGGAATGGCTACACCTTC. Residues: CASSQELTGAVGNGYTF.

The V call is TRBV5-6, the J call TRBJ2-7; no firm D call. The germline V gene encodes CDR1 SGHDT and CDR2 YYEEEE. The V gene lost 2 bases and the J gene lost 2 bases, with 8 bases spanning the gap. This CDR3 contains 13 residues. CDR3 in amino acids: CASSLLPTYEQYF. The CDR3 DNA reads TGTGCCAGCAGCTTACTCCCTACCTACGAGCAGTACTTC.

This clone was recorded a few times. J is TRBJ2-7 and V is TRBV28, with 8 positions matching TRBD1. With V trimmed by 3 bases and J by 6 bases, 7 bases remained unmatched. Germline V lookup: CDR1 MDHEN, CDR2 SYDVKM. The CDR3 spans 14 residues. CDR3 DNA sequence: TGTGCCAGCAGTTTTCAGGGGGCGGTGACCGAGCAGTACTTC. It encodes CASSFQGAVTEQYF.

This chain links TRBV21-1 with TRBJ2-3; TRBD2 reflects the table's D call only, with no check against the DNA. TRBV21-1 is listed as a pseudogene. This CDR3 spans 17 amino acids. The CDR3 here is CASSNGQAEEGTDTQYF. The DNA of the CDR3 is TGTGCCAGCAGCAATGGTCAGGCGGAGGAGGGCACAGATACGCAGTATTTT.

V gene TRBV7-2 combines with J gene TRBJ2-1; 7 bases map to TRBD2. From germline, CDR1 is SGHTA and CDR2 FQGNSA. This CDR3 has 16 residues. V lost 7 bases, J lost 0 bases, and 9 bases stayed unmatched. The CDR3 reads CASTHYRTSSYNEQFF. CDR3 DNA sequence: TGTGCCAGCACCCATTACAGGACTAGCTCCTACAATGAGCAGTTCTTC. Full variable domain (rest looked up from reference TRBV7-2 and TRBJ2-1): GAGVSQSPSNKVTEKGKDVELRCDPISGHTALYWYRQSLGQGLEFLIYFQGNSAPDKSGLPSDRFSAERTGGSVSTLTIQRTQQEDSAVYLCASTHYRTSSYNEQFFGPGTRLTVL.

The chain has TRBV7-6 and TRBJ1-3; 7 bases line up with TRBD1. The CDR3 loop spans 14 amino acids. The V gene's germline CDR1 is SGHVS and CDR2 FNYEAQ. V shed 5 bases and J 4 bases; nucleotides not matched to a gene: 5. CDR3 in amino acids: CASSRQGTGNTIYF. The CDR3 coding sequence is TGTGCCAGCAGCCGACAGGGAACGGGAAACACCATATATTTT.

V usage is TRBV6-6 and J usage is TRBJ1-1, with a possible D match to TRBD1 (5 bases). Germline CDR1 and CDR2: MNHNY and SVGAGI (reference sequence). This CDR3 comprises 13 residues. The V and J ends lost 5 bases and 1 base respectively, with 8 bases between them. CDR3 coding DNA: TGTGCCAGCAGTGGACACACGAACACTGAAGCTTTCTTT. Residues: CASSGHTNTEAFF.

This chain uses TRBV5-4 with TRBJ1-2; perhaps TRBD1 as D (5 bases). The germline V and J ends were trimmed by 0 bases and 4 bases, with 13 bases remaining between them. Germline V CDR1 and CDR2: SGHNT, YYREEE (reference sequence). This CDR3 contains 15 residues. As DNA, the CDR3 is TGTGCCAGCAGCTTGGACGGGGGAGGCGGCTATGGCTACACCTTC. Translation gives CASSLDGGGGYGYTF.

This clone turned up a few times. V usage is TRBV27 and J usage is TRBJ2-7, with 8 nucleotides matching TRBD2. Germline CDR1 and CDR2: MNHEY and SMNVEV (reference sequence). Trimming at V came to 2 bases and at J to 3 bases, leaving 6 bases not matched to a gene. This CDR3 spans 15 amino acids. The CDR3 DNA follows: TGTGCCAGCAGTTTACGGAGCGGGAGTTTCTACGAGCAGTACTTC. As protein: CASSLRSGSFYEQYF.